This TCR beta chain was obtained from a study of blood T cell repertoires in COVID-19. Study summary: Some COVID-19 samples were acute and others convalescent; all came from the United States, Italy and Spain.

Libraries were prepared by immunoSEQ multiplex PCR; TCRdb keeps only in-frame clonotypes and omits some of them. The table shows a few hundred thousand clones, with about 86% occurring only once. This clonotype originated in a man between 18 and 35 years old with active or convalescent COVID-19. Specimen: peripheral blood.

This CDR3 reads CASSLSQGANTEAFF. Written as DNA, the CDR3 is TGTGCCAGCAGCTTATCTCAGGGCGCGAACACTGAAGCTTTCTTT. J is TRBJ1-1 and V is TRBV7-9, with D perhaps matching TRBD1 (5 bases). The V and J ends lost 2 bases and 1 base respectively, with 11 bases between them. CDR1 SEHNR and CDR2 FQNEAQ come from the germline V gene (reference sequence). This CDR3 has 15 amino acids.